This is a list of T cell receptor beta chains from one sample in a study of human T cells and chemical hapten exposure. TCRdb ran MiXCR on the RACE reads and lists one entry per CDR3 protein. The repertoire holds 200,000 to 300,000 distinct CDR3 sequences, with 8.6% as singletons. Material: whole blood, obtained in connection with sensitization to the hapten diphenylcyclopropenone (DPC). The receptors were sampled from a woman aged 40 to 50 with alopecia areata. Some clones in this sample may be carry-over from other donors' samples. The CDR3 runs from the conserved cysteine through the conserved F or W.

V: TRBV30
J: TRBJ1-3
CDR3: CAWSLSGTADTIYF

V: TRBV12-3/TRBV12-4
J: TRBJ1-5
CDR3: CASSRGSNSNQPQHF

V: TRBV7-2
J: TRBJ2-1
CDR3: CASSVDRSLGQFF

V: TRBV7-9
J: TRBJ2-2
CDR3: CASSLVPIANTGELFF

V: TRBV12-3/TRBV12-4
J: TRBJ1-4
CDR3: CASSRTPALLGEKLFF

V: TRBV5-1
J: TRBJ2-1
CDR3: CASSEGGFSYNEQFF

V: TRBV7-9
J: TRBJ2-3
CDR3: CASSYSNPTDTQYF

V: TRBV11-3
J: TRBJ2-7
CDR3: CASSPGTSGPSYEQYF

V: TRBV9
J: TRBJ2-7
CDR3: CASSPGPSYEQYF

V: TRBV9
J: TRBJ2-3
CDR3: CASSVAARPTDTQYF

V: TRBV2
J: TRBJ2-2
CDR3: CASTSRGKTGELFF

V: TRBV6-5
J: TRBJ1-6
CDR3: CASSYRDRGAYNSPLHF

V: TRBV12-3/TRBV12-4
J: TRBJ2-2
CDR3: CASRGDYTGELFF

V: TRBV27
J: TRBJ1-1
CDR3: CASREQGLNTEAFF

V: TRBV5-1
J: TRBJ2-7
CDR3: CASSLAVGWYEQYF

V: TRBV29-1
J: TRBJ2-1
CDR3: CSVEALPNNEQFF

V: TRBV28
J: TRBJ2-2
CDR3: CASQLAGGPHTGELFF

V: TRBV10-3
J: TRBJ2-2
CDR3: CAISEGGGRTGELFF

V: TRBV9
J: TRBJ1-3
CDR3: CASSAAPASGNTIYF

V: TRBV28
J: TRBJ2-3
CDR3: CASSLSGFTDTQYF

V: TRBV12-3/TRBV12-4
J: TRBJ2-5
CDR3: CASSGQGQETQYF

V: TRBV12-3/TRBV12-4
J: TRBJ2-7
CDR3: CASIGTSGPYEQYF

V: TRBV20-1
J: TRBJ1-2
CDR3: CSASGTGGGVNYGYTF

V: TRBV20-1
J: TRBJ2-1
CDR3: CSARPGGYEQFF

V: TRBV7-3
J: TRBJ2-1
CDR3: CASSFTSGEGYNEQFF

V: TRBV7-2
J: TRBJ2-3
CDR3: CASTPSDTQYF

V: TRBV28
J: TRBJ1-6
CDR3: CASRLTLLDPLHF

V: TRBV7-8
J: TRBJ1-6
CDR3: CASNLGQDNSPLHF

V: TRBV6-5
J: TRBJ1-4
CDR3: CASSRLQGAREKLFF

V: TRBV4-2
J: TRBJ2-1
CDR3: CASSQDRTSGRGNEQFF

V: TRBV6-5
J: TRBJ1-6
CDR3: CASSYSTSSALHF

V: TRBV10-3
J: TRBJ1-2
CDR3: CAISESRQNYGYTF

V: TRBV20-1
J: TRBJ1-1
CDR3: CSVSSKTGLNTEAFF

V: TRBV4-1
J: TRBJ1-1
CDR3: CASSPRAGEGGTEAFF

V: TRBV12-3/TRBV12-4
J: TRBJ2-6
CDR3: CASNRHSGANVLTF

V: TRBV27
J: TRBJ1-5
CDR3: CASSVPNQPQHF

V: TRBV10-3
J: TRBJ2-3
CDR3: CAISDRSGRTDTQYF